The entry below describes one T cell receptor (beta chain). Its antigen is still unknown. This entry is derived from a study of post-analysis software for immune sequencing data. Study as a whole: The patients showed relapsing-remitting, secondary progressive and progressive-relapsing multiple sclerosis courses. Study conclusions and caveats: The study found significantly lower normalized Chao1 diversity in multiple sclerosis patients than in controls. Relative to controls, patients had roughly five TRBV segments at higher frequency, with TRBV5-6, TRBV5-1 and TRBV20-1 among these. With F measure, samples from one preparation batch clustered together strongly.

The germline CDR1 and CDR2 sequences are SEHNR and FQNEAQ (reference sequence). The CDR3 contains 15 residues. cDNA libraries of TCR beta carried unique molecular identifiers. Each CDR3 protein gets one entry after TCRdb re-called the PCR reads with MiXCR. The sample gives 740,000 or so distinct CDR3 sequences, roughly 50% of which show up once; over 4% is in the top ten. Sample: blood. V is TRBV7-9 and J is TRBJ2-1; weak D call: TRBD1 (6 bases). Near its end, the DNA agrees better with TRBJ2-7, so the J call may be wrong. The TCR sequence derives from a girl between 10 and 17 years old with multiple sclerosis. CDR3 bases: TGTGCCAGCAGCGACAGGACGGCGGGCTACAATGAGCAGTACTTC. This translates into CASSDRTAGYNEQYF.